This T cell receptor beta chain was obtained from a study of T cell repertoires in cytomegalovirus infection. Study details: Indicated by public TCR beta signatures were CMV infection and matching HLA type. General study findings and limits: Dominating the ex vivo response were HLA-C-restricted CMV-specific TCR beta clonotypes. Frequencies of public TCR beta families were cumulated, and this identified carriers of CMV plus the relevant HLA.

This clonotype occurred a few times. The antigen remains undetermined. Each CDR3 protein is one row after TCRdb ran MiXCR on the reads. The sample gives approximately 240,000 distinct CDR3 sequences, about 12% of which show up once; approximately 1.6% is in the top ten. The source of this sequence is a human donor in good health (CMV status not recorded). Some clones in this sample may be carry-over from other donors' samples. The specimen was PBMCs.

CDR3 sequence: CSAGRDGADFEQYF. As DNA, the CDR3 is TGCAGCGCTGGACGGGACGGAGCAGATTTCGAGCAGTACTTC. The gene calls are TRBV29-1 and TRBJ2-7, with D perhaps assigned TRBD1 or TRBD2 (5 bases each). This CDR3 is 14 amino acids long. Between the trimmed V and J ends, which lost 7 bases and 6 bases, there was a span of 22 bases. Germline V lookup: CDR1 SQVTM, CDR2 ANQGSEA.